The 20 T cell receptor beta chains presented below share a single source sample, sequenced in a study of blood T cell repertoires in COVID-19. Assay: immunoSEQ multiplex PCR; the TCRdb copy retains only in-frame clones and omits some. The table records under 150,000 clones, around 89% of them present only once. The sample consisted of peripheral blood. The receptors come from a woman in her fifties or sixties with acute or convalescent COVID-19.

The chain carries TRBV9 and TRBJ2-5; D remains ambiguous. This CDR3 region has 13 residues. Trimming shortened V by 1 base and J by 4 bases, and 8 bases separated the two germline ends. In germline, CDR1 is SGDLS, CDR2 YYNGEE. DNA of the CDR3: TGTGCCAGCAGCGTAAGGAGTTTAGAGACCCAGTACTTC. Encoded protein: CASSVRSLETQYF.

V and J are TRBV2 and TRBJ1-5, with a possible D match to TRBD1 (5 bases). Trimming shortened V by 7 bases and J by 9 bases, and 19 bases separated the two germline ends. The CDR3 consists of 14 residues. Per germline, CDR1 SNHLY and CDR2 FYNNEI. The CDR3 region is CASTSGQTPGPQHF. The DNA of the CDR3 is TGTGCCAGCACGTCAGGGCAGACCCCGGGGCCCCAGCATTTT. The full variable domain, its missing parts supplied by reference TRBV2 and TRBJ1-5, is EPEVTQTPSHQVTQMGQEVILRCVPISNHLYFYWYRQILGQKVEFLVSFYNNEISEKSEIFDDQFSVERPDGSNFTLKIRSTKLEDSAMYFCASTSGQTPGPQHFGDGTRLSIL.

This rearrangement joins TRBV5-1 to TRBJ1-1; D possibly corresponds to TRBD1 (6 bases). V shed 1 base and J shed 2 bases, with 12 bases lying between them. Germline V gene sequence: CDR1 SGHRS, CDR2 YFSETQ. The CDR3 runs 15 residues. The CDR3 sequence: CASSLPGTPNTEAFF. In nucleotides, the CDR3 is TGCGCCAGCAGCTTGCCCGGGACACCCAACACTGAAGCTTTCTTT.

This chain uses TRBV6-5 with TRBJ2-4, with D perhaps matching TRBD1 (5 bases). V lost 9 bases, J lost 6 bases, and 12 bases lay in between. The CDR3 runs 12 residues. CDR1 and CDR2 (germline): MNHEY, SVGAGI. Here the CDR3 DNA reads TGTGCCAGTTCGGATCAGGGAAACATTCAGTACTTC. Translated: CASSDQGNIQYF.

The V and J genes are TRBV4-1 and TRBJ1-2, with D uncertain. From germline, CDR1 is MGHRA and CDR2 YSYEKL. The V end was cut by 3 bases, the J end by 5 bases, with 13 bases between. The CDR3 has 14 residues. CDR3 in amino acids: CASSHWAENYGYTF. For the CDR3, the DNA is TGCGCCAGCAGCCACTGGGCCGAGAATTATGGCTACACCTTC.

The CDR3 DNA sequence: TGTGCCAGCACCACGCGGGGCTTTCTGGCTGGGGCCAACGTCCTGACTTTC. Protein product: CASTTRGFLAGANVLTF. This chain connects TRBV3-1 (or the pseudogene TRBV3-2) to TRBJ2-6; possibly TRBD2 for D (6 bases). The CDR3 has 17 residues. The germline CDR1 and CDR2 sequences are LGHDT and YNNKEL (reference sequence). Trimming stripped 7 bases from V and 2 bases from J, with 18 bases between.

V and J are TRBV4-2 and TRBJ1-4, with TRBD1 as a possible D gene (6 bases). The CDR3 runs 16 residues. Germline-derived CDR1 and CDR2 are LGHNA and YNFKEQ. V was clipped by 7 bases and J by 0 bases, with 15 bases between them. CDR3 region: CASTDRQGTTNEKLFF. The CDR3 DNA reads as TGTGCCAGCACCGACCGCCAGGGGACAACTAATGAAAAACTGTTTTTT.

The rearrangement joins TRBV7-9 to TRBJ1-4; TRBD1 matches 8 bases. The CDR3 consists of 15 residues. Germline V gene data show CDR1 as SEHNR and CDR2 as FQNEAQ (reference sequence). J lost 6 bases, V lost 5 bases, and 8 bases had no gene match. Written as DNA, the CDR3 is TGTGCCAGCAGCCTAGGACAGGGAGGTTATGAAAAACTGTTTTTT. The encoded protein is CASSLGQGGYEKLFF.

The chain recombines TRBV23-1 with TRBJ2-7; possible D gene TRBD2, 6 bases. TRBV23-1 is an ORF, and what it does is uncertain. The CDR3 spans 14 residues. V lost 0 bases to trimming and J lost 5 bases, with 11 bases between them. DNA for the CDR3: TGCGCCAGCAGTCAATCGTGGAGGGGCCACGAGCAGTACTTC. This encodes CASSQSWRGHEQYF.

The rearrangement joins TRBV7-9 to TRBJ2-1; possibly TRBD2 for D (6 bases). CDR3 length: 16 residues. The ends were cut back, 5 bases at V and 7 bases at J, with 21 bases in the middle. CDR1 and CDR2 (germline): SEHNR, FQNEAQ (reference sequence). The CDR3 bases are TGTGCCAGCAGCCCGGGTATACGGGAGTCCGTGAATGAGCAGTTCTTC. Residues: CASSPGIRESVNEQFF.

CDR3 protein: CASIFRQGCNQPQHF. The DNA of the CDR3 is TGTGCCAGCATCTTTCGGCAGGGGTGCAATCAGCCCCAGCATTTT. The chain has TRBV21-1 and TRBJ1-5; TRBD1, the D gene given by the table, was not confirmed from the DNA. TRBV21-1 is deemed a pseudogene. CDR3 size: 15 residues.

This sequence joins TRBV28 and TRBJ1-1; possibly TRBD1 for D (5 bases). This CDR3 contains 17 residues. Germline CDR1 reads MDHEN; CDR2 reads SYDVKM. Trimming removed 1 base at V and 1 base at J, with 16 bases between. CDR3 region: CASSLLAETVWNTEAFF. As DNA, the CDR3 is TGTGCCAGCAGTTTATTAGCCGAGACAGTTTGGAACACTGAAGCTTTCTTT.

The J gene is TRBJ1-2, the V gene TRBV10-3; maybe TRBD1 (6 bases). The CDR3 loop spans 15 amino acids. Germline assignment: CDR1 ENHRY and CDR2 SYGVKD. V was trimmed by 3 bases and J by 5 bases, leaving 16 bases between them. CDR3 region: CAISESIRDNYGYTF. CDR3 DNA sequence: TGTGCCATCAGTGAATCGATTAGGGACAATTATGGCTACACCTTC.

CDR3 region: CASSFRNSEQYF. The CDR3 nucleotides read TGTGCCAGCAGCTTCAGGAATTCCGAGCAGTACTTC. V gene TRBV6-5 combines with J gene TRBJ2-7; D is undetermined. Per the germline V gene, CDR1 is MNHEY and CDR2 is SVGAGI. The CDR3 loop spans 12 amino acids. The ends were cut back, 6 bases at V and 6 bases at J, with 12 bases in the middle.

The CDR3 DNA reads TGTGCCAGCACGAGCAGGGGGAACTATGGCTACACCTTC. Translation gives CASTSRGNYGYTF. The rearrangement links TRBV2 to TRBJ1-2, with 7 bases aligning to TRBD1. The CDR3 consists of 13 residues. CDR1 and CDR2 from the germline V gene are SNHLY and FYNNEI. V gave up 7 bases and J gave up 2 bases; unmatched junction bases: 4.

The J gene is TRBJ2-7, the V gene TRBV6-5; 7 bases fit TRBD1. V lost 5 bases and J lost 7; bases outside the gene matches: 14. This CDR3 region has 15 residues. Germline V gene sequence: CDR1 MNHEY, CDR2 SVGAGI. The CDR3: CASSTYRGRDGEQYF. DNA of the CDR3: TGTGCCAGCAGTACCTACAGGGGACGGGACGGGGAGCAGTACTTC.

V usage is TRBV5-8 and J usage is TRBJ2-5, with 7 bases matching TRBD1. The CDR3 extends over 14 amino acids. CDR1 SGHTS and CDR2 YDEGEE come from the germline V gene. Trimming at V came to 4 bases and at J to 2 bases, leaving 5 bases not matched to a gene. This CDR3 reads CASSPGQSQETQYF. The DNA of the CDR3 is TGTGCCAGCAGCCCGGGACAGAGTCAAGAGACCCAGTACTTC.

This sequence joins TRBV5-6 and TRBJ1-2; D is perhaps TRBD1 (6 bases). Trimming shortened V by 1 base and J by 8 bases, and 15 bases separated the two germline ends. The V gene's germline CDR1 is SGHDT and CDR2 YYEEEE. This CDR3 contains 14 residues. CDR3 nucleotides: TGTGCCAGCAGCTTGAGGCTGGGGGCGGAGGGCTACACCTTC. Translation: CASSLRLGAEGYTF.

This chain connects TRBV4-1 to TRBJ1-5; D is uncertain. The CDR3 runs 14 residues. The germline V gene has CDR1 MGHRA and CDR2 YSYEKL. With 6 bases removed from V and 4 bases from J, the gap between germline ends came to 13 bases. In DNA, the CDR3 is TGCGCCAGCAGACAGTTAACAACTAATCAGCCCCAGCATTTT. This translates into CASRQLTTNQPQHF.

The chain carries TRBV9 and TRBJ1-2, with 7 bases aligning to TRBD1. Germline values: CDR1 SGDLS, CDR2 YYNGEE. CDR3 size: 13 residues. After removal of 4 bases from V and 8 bases from J, the junction contained 8 bases not matched to a gene. The CDR3 sequence: CASSTRGFQGYTF. CDR3 DNA: TGTGCCAGCAGCACCAGGGGGTTTCAAGGCTACACCTTC.